Following are 27 T cell receptor beta chains from one sample sequenced in a study of cytomegalovirus exposure and HLA in healthy donors. PCR was performed using 60 Vbeta and 13 Jbeta primers. Libraries were prepared by immunoSEQ multiplex PCR; TCRdb keeps only in-frame clonotypes and omits some of them. The listing contains about 200,000 clones. Sequenced input: PBMCs. The source is a woman in her 30s in good health and CMV-seropositive.

The gene calls are TRBV4-1 and TRBJ2-7; 10 bases are a match to TRBD1. Germline V gene lookup returns CDR1 MGHRA and CDR2 YSYEKL. V trimming: 2 bases; J trimming: 11 bases; junction bases outside the gene matches: 12. The CDR3 extends over 15 amino acids. The DNA of the CDR3 is TGCGCCAGCAGCCAAACCGGGACAGGGGTGGACCGGGAGTACTTC. Translating gives CASSQTGTGVDREYF.

CDR3 amino acids: CASSPGTEYGYTF. The CDR3, as DNA: TGTGCCAGCAGCCCTGGGACAGAGTATGGCTACACCTTC. The V call is TRBV4-2, the J call TRBJ1-2; 7 nucleotides align to TRBD1. The germline V gene encodes CDR1 LGHNA and CDR2 YNFKEQ. The CDR3 totals 13 residues. V dropped 4 bases and J dropped 5; count of bases not matched to a gene: 4.

As for this clone: Compared with germline, one end of the junction differs, possibly owing to a read error. The sample carries other DNA sequences with the same CDR3. This rearrangement joins TRBV6-5 to TRBJ2-7, with TRBD1 matching over 8 bases. The CDR3 is 14 amino acids. CDR1 and CDR2 from the germline V gene are MNHEY and SVGAGI. The CDR3 spells CASSRQGTVYEQYF. For the CDR3, the DNA is TGCGCCAGCAGTCGACAGGGGACGGTATACGAGCAGTACTTC.

The V call is TRBV6-5, the J call TRBJ2-7, with 7 bases that match TRBD2. Germline CDR1 reads MNHEY; CDR2 reads SVGAGI. J gave up 1 base and V 0 bases, and 3 bases lay outside the gene matches. The CDR3 is 15 amino acids. DNA for the CDR3: TGTGCCAGCAGTTACTCTAGCGGGTGGTCCTACGAGCAGTACTTC. Translation: CASSYSSGWSYEQYF.

This chain connects TRBV7-7 to TRBJ2-7; 7 nucleotides match TRBD1. Germline CDR1 is SSHAT and CDR2 is FNYEAQ (reference sequence). V shed 1 base, J shed 0 bases, and the junction held 3 bases outside the gene matches. The CDR3 totals 15 residues. For the CDR3, the DNA is TGTGCCAGCAGCTTAGGCCCAGGGGGCTCCTACGAGCAGTACTTC. This translates into CASSLGPGGSYEQYF.

The genes are TRBV19 and TRBJ1-1, with 11 bases lining up with TRBD1. Germline V lookup: CDR1 LNHDA, CDR2 SQIVND (reference sequence). This CDR3 is built from 18 residues. J lost 4 bases, V lost 4 bases, and 14 bases had no gene match. DNA of the CDR3: TGTGCCAGTAGTAACAGGGGACAGGGGGACAGTTGGGGCACTGAAGCTTTCTTT. It translates to CASSNRGQGDSWGTEAFF.

This rearrangement joins TRBV6-1 to TRBJ1-2, with no clear D. Germline lookup yields CDR1 MNHNS and CDR2 SASEGT. V lost 4 bases and J lost 4, with 16 bases in between. The CDR3 consists of 15 residues. CDR3 sequence reads: CASSAGSSRGYGYTF. The DNA for the CDR3 is TGTGCCAGCAGTGCGGGGTCCTCTCGGGGCTATGGCTACACCTTC.

The genes are TRBV7-2 and TRBJ2-5; D may be TRBD1 (6 bases). From germline, CDR1 is SGHTA and CDR2 FQGNSA. The CDR3 contains 16 residues. The V end lost 1 base, the J end lost 4 bases, and 16 bases lay between the germline ends. The CDR3 sequence is CASSLVQLLGGETQYF. The CDR3 region has the DNA TGTGCCAGCAGCTTAGTACAACTCCTAGGGGGAGAGACCCAGTACTTC.

The V gene is TRBV27, the J gene TRBJ2-2, with 9 bases that match TRBD1. With 6 bases clipped from V and 5 bases from J, the junction kept 13 bases outside the gene matches. CDR1 is MNHEY and CDR2 is SMNVEV in the germline V gene (reference sequence). There are 17 residues in the CDR3. In nucleotides, the CDR3 is TGTGCCAGCAGGGGGTGGGGGGACAGGGCGAGAACCGGGGAGCTGTTTTTT. Translated: CASRGWGDRARTGELFF.

The chain has TRBV2 and TRBJ2-7; 9 bases agree with TRBD1. Germline V CDR1 and CDR2: SNHLY, FYNNEI. The ends lost 7 bases at V and 2 bases at J; junction bases unmatched: 6. The CDR3 loop spans 14 amino acids. CDR3 sequence: CASMGGTGTYEQYF. The CDR3 bases are TGTGCCAGCATGGGGGGGACAGGGACCTACGAGCAGTACTTC.

The chain is built from TRBV29-1 and TRBJ2-1; 8 bases align to TRBD2. Germline V lookup: CDR1 SQVTM, CDR2 ANQGSEA. After removal of 4 bases from V and 14 bases from J, the junction contained 10 bases not matched to a gene. This CDR3 has 12 amino acids. The CDR3 sequence is CSVVVREGGEFF. The CDR3 nucleotides read TGCAGCGTTGTGGTACGGGAGGGCGGGGAGTTCTTC.

The chain is built from TRBV6-5 and TRBJ1-3; D gene unclear. V was clipped by 9 bases and J by 0 bases, with 9 bases between them. CDR1 MNHEY and CDR2 SVGAGI come from the germline V gene. The CDR3 has 13 amino acids. This CDR3 reads CASFSRSGNTIYF. CDR3 nucleotides: TGTGCCAGTTTCTCCCGCTCTGGAAACACCATATATTTT.

This chain uses TRBV10-3 with TRBJ2-1, with 11 bases lining up with TRBD2. V dropped 6 bases and J dropped 4; count of bases not matched to a gene: 11. CDR3 size: 17 residues. CDR1 is ENHRY and CDR2 is SYGVKD in the germline V gene. This CDR3 reads CAIRITLAGGKYNEQFF. CDR3 sequence (DNA): TGTGCCATCAGGATAACCCTAGCGGGGGGAAAGTACAATGAGCAGTTCTTC.

The chain recombines TRBV11-2 with TRBJ2-7; TRBD1 matches at 10 bases. V lost 5 bases, J lost 2 bases, and 9 bases stayed unmatched. This CDR3 is built from 16 residues. CDR1 and CDR2 (germline): SGHAT, FQNNGV. CDR3 protein: CASSPMLGQGPYEQYF. The CDR3 nucleotides read TGTGCCAGCAGCCCTATGCTGGGACAGGGGCCCTACGAGCAGTACTTC.

The genes are TRBV2 and TRBJ1-1; 7 nucleotides match TRBD1. This CDR3 comprises 13 residues. The germline gives CDR1 SNHLY, CDR2 FYNNEI. The J segment lost 11 bases and the V segment lost 6 bases, leaving 12 bases of the junction unmatched. The CDR3 coding sequence is TGTGCCAGCAGCGTACAAGGGGGCAGGAAGGCTTTCTTT. This gives the protein CASSVQGGRKAFF.

The gene calls are TRBV7-7 and TRBJ2-5, with D uncertain. The CDR3 length is 16 residues. Trimming took off 1 base at V and 0 bases at J, with 12 bases between the two ends. Germline CDR1 is SSHAT and CDR2 is FNYEAQ (reference sequence). The CDR3 here is CASSLGLAAYQETQYF. The CDR3 bases are TGTGCCAGCAGCTTAGGGTTGGCCGCCTACCAAGAGACCCAGTACTTC.

The V and J genes are TRBV23-1 and TRBJ1-3; no clear D. TRBV23-1 qualifies as an ORF whose function is uncertain. V shed 2 bases and J shed 0 bases, with 11 bases lying between them. The CDR3 contains 16 residues. The CDR3 DNA reads TGCGCCAGCAGTCAACGGGAAATGGTCTCTGGAAACACCATATATTTT. Protein product: CASSQREMVSGNTIYF.

The rearrangement links TRBV9 to TRBJ2-3; D might be TRBD2 (6 bases). V gave up 3 bases and J gave up 1 base, with 15 bases separating them. CDR3 length: 16 amino acids. Germline-derived CDR1 and CDR2 are SGDLS and YYNGEE. CDR3 in DNA: TGTGCCAGCAGCGCAACGGGACTCCAGGGCACAGATACGCAGTATTTT. Encoded protein: CASSATGLQGTDTQYF.

The V call is TRBV7-9, the J call TRBJ2-7; weak D call: TRBD2 (6 bases). CDR1 and CDR2 (germline): SEHNR, FQNEAQ (reference sequence). This CDR3 is built from 14 residues. V was clipped by 2 bases and J by 5 bases, with 13 bases between them. The CDR3 protein is CASSLLAASNEQYF. CDR3 in DNA: TGTGCCAGCAGCTTATTAGCGGCTAGCAACGAGCAGTACTTC.

The chain carries TRBV2 and TRBJ2-3; TRBD2 aligns across 12 bases. Germline CDR1 and CDR2: SNHLY and FYNNEI. The trim removed 6 bases at V and 2 bases at J, leaving 6 bases unmatched. There are 16 residues in the CDR3. Here the CDR3 DNA reads TGTGCCAGCAGGAAAGGACTAGCGGGACACACAGATACGCAGTATTTT. It is translated as CASRKGLAGHTDTQYF.

This chain links TRBV20-1 with TRBJ2-7; D remains ambiguous. CDR1 is DFQATT, CDR2 SNEGSKA, per germline (reference sequence). This CDR3 spans 11 amino acids. V was clipped by 3 bases and J by 4 bases, with 7 bases between them. CDR3 sequence (DNA): TGCAGTGCTAGTAACGGTTACGAGCAGTACTTC. Its translation is CSASNGYEQYF.

This chain links TRBV9 with TRBJ1-2, with 9 bases matching TRBD1. This CDR3 has 12 amino acids. V was clipped by 5 bases and J by 8 bases; unmatched bases: 4. Per germline, CDR1 SGDLS and CDR2 YYNGEE. The CDR3 sequence: CASRGTGRGYTF. CDR3 coding DNA: TGTGCCAGCAGGGGGACAGGGCGAGGCTACACCTTC.

V usage is TRBV5-1 and J usage is TRBJ2-3; tentative D call: TRBD2 (7 bases). Deletions cut 2 bases from V and 4 bases from J, with 11 bases between. The CDR3 spans 14 residues. Germline V lookup: CDR1 SGHRS, CDR2 YFSETQ. DNA for the CDR3: TGCGCCAGCAGCTTAAGGGGGGGCCCAGATACGCAGTATTTT. It codes for CASSLRGGPDTQYF.

This sequence joins TRBV6-1 and TRBJ2-7, with 9 bases that match TRBD1. The length of the CDR3 is 15 residues. Trimming cost V 4 bases and J 4 bases; bases outside gene matches: 8. The germline gives CDR1 MNHNS, CDR2 SASEGT. The CDR3 protein is CASSAWTGADYEQYF. Here the CDR3 DNA reads TGTGCCAGCAGTGCATGGACAGGGGCCGATTACGAGCAGTACTTC.

CDR3 in amino acids: CASSYGQGNEQFF. DNA of the CDR3: TGCGCCAGCAGCTATGGACAGGGGAATGAGCAGTTCTTC. J is TRBJ2-1 and V is TRBV5-1; 9 bases fit TRBD1. The CDR3 is 13 residues long. V was clipped by 3 bases and J by 7 bases; unmatched bases: 2. Germline CDR1 and CDR2: SGHRS and YFSETQ.

The chain carries TRBV2 and TRBJ2-1, with TRBD2 as a possible D gene (6 bases). Per the germline V gene, CDR1 is SNHLY and CDR2 is FYNNEI. CDR3 size: 13 residues. V dropped 5 bases and J dropped 4 bases, with 9 bases sitting between them. CDR3 protein: CASSKGLYNEQFF. In DNA, the CDR3 is TGTGCCAGCAGTAAAGGACTATACAATGAGCAGTTCTTC.

This chain joins TRBV7-6 and TRBJ2-7; D is unresolved. The germline V gene has CDR1 SGHVS and CDR2 FNYEAQ. CDR3 length: 13 amino acids. V was clipped by 3 bases and J by 3 bases, with 9 bases between them. The CDR3 loop is CASSFARHYEQYF. The DNA for the CDR3 is TGTGCCAGCAGCTTCGCCAGACACTACGAGCAGTACTTC.